A selection of T cell receptor beta chains follows, all from one sample in a study of T-cell memory formation after mild COVID-19. MiXCR, applied by TCRdb to the 5' RACE reads, yields one record per CDR3 protein. The sample records approximately 580,000 distinct CDR3 sequences, around 20% being singletons. The sample was PBMCs or a T cell subset sorted from them (not recorded which). All receptors derive from an adult woman who had mild COVID-19 (a few samples of this study predate the infection). Cell type and time point are not known. The conserved cysteine and the conserved F or W are not part of the CDR3 here.

V gene	J gene	CDR3 protein
TRBV7-3	TRBJ2-7	ASSLAPLAGGPLEQY
TRBV7-6	TRBJ2-1	ASSWLAGGSYNEQF
TRBV24-1	TRBJ2-3	ATSDNTGRRRDTQY
TRBV18	TRBJ2-1	ASSPIPGNEQF
TRBV5-1	TRBJ1-6	ASSRDRSRSNSPLH
TRBV11-2	TRBJ2-3	ASSLVAGGLTDTQY
TRBV21-1	TRBJ2-5	ASSKSQVRPKRGETQY
TRBV7-2	TRBJ1-1	ASSQNPRNTEAF
TRBV9	TRBJ2-2	ASSATSGGGAGELF
TRBV7-8	TRBJ2-2	ASSSWAGQGGTGELF
TRBV4-3	TRBJ2-2	ASSQWDRGTGELF
TRBV12-3/TRBV12-4	TRBJ2-1	ASRIGLAGMYNEQF
TRBV12-3/TRBV12-4	TRBJ2-5	ASSPLVWGQGETQY
TRBV7-9	TRBJ2-5	ASSPGTSGRLQETQY
TRBV11-2	TRBJ1-1	ASSRPTRNTEAF
TRBV6-2/TRBV6-3	TRBJ2-7	ASKRGQGGEQY
TRBV7-9	TRBJ1-2	ACASREAANYGYT
TRBV19	TRBJ2-6	ASRSRQVDSGANVLT
TRBV5-1	TRBJ2-3	ASSLSDRDTQY
TRBV7-9	TRBJ1-2	ASSHSQGVKDGYT
TRBV5-1	TRBJ2-6	ASSPYTLSGANVLT
TRBV6-6	TRBJ2-1	ASSYNPGLAGETWF
TRBV25-1	TRBJ2-1	ATRRGEQF
TRBV20-1	TRBJ1-1	SARDVGARTEAF
TRBV24-1	TRBJ2-2	ATSDPGGATNTGELF
TRBV7-9	TRBJ1-5	ASSLSLGTDLPLGNQPQH
TRBV18	TRBJ2-6	ASSPSRSGANVLT
TRBV5-1	TRBJ2-7	ASSLPGSSYEQY
TRBV24-1	TRBJ1-5	ATSDSSGGNQPQH
TRBV6-1	TRBJ1-6	ASQIGGKNSPLH
TRBV10-3	TRBJ2-3	ATEGGGPTQWDTQY
TRBV12-3/TRBV12-4	TRBJ2-3	ASSSMAGTDTQY
TRBV12-3/TRBV12-4	TRBJ1-4	ASSLASNEKLF
TRBV7-2	TRBJ2-1	ASSLGLAASYNEQF
TRBV7-9	TRBJ2-2	ASRSSGQGNTGELF
TRBV3-1	TRBJ1-2	ASSLQDGYT
TRBV9	TRBJ2-3	ASSVPPTDTQY
TRBV4-2	TRBJ2-5	ASSQLSGPGTQY
TRBV7-6	TRBJ1-1	ASSLDALRNTEAF
TRBV7-9	TRBJ2-1	ASNPNEQF
TRBV12-5	TRBJ2-5	ASGQGTLAQETQY
TRBV24-1	TRBJ2-2	ATSDRLAGLNTGELF
TRBV18	TRBJ2-1	ASSSLAGAAEQF
TRBV25-1	TRBJ1-2	ASAGTGRGLA
TRBV24-1	TRBJ2-1	ATSDSWSSYNEQF
TRBV10-3	TRBJ2-7	AISDPDGDRGLHEQY
TRBV29-1	TRBJ2-7	SVGSAGQIYEQY
TRBV7-3	TRBJ2-3	ASSGSDTQY
TRBV5-6	TRBJ2-1	ASKPSAYNEQF
TRBV2	TRBJ2-7	AILYGTAAYEQY
TRBV29-1	TRBJ1-2	SVVPSGDYGYT
TRBV3-1	TRBJ2-3	ASSQVSLRQAQGQY
TRBV5-1	TRBJ2-5	ASSPGQGSVKTQY
TRBV5-1	TRBJ2-3	ASSRTGIGSDTQY
TRBV5-4	TRBJ2-3	ASTFSDTQY
TRBV5-1	TRBJ2-7	ASSLGTSGSYEQY
TRBV20-1	TRBJ1-1	SAAENTEAF
TRBV5-1	TRBJ2-2	ASSGIRGTGELF